One sample yielded the 10 T cell receptor beta chains listed below, sequenced in a study of cytomegalovirus exposure and HLA in healthy donors. It was with 60 Vbeta and 13 Jbeta primers that the PCR ran. Method: immunoSEQ multiplex PCR; TCRdb's copy keeps in-frame clones and lacks some. The table shows under 150,000 clones, with roughly 68% occurring only once. Sequencing was done on a sample of PBMCs. The receptors derive from a man between 60 and 70 years old in good health and CMV-seronegative.

This clone has just a few counts. This chain links TRBV6-1 with TRBJ1-2; D call uncertain. Germline CDR1 MNHNS, CDR2 SASEGT. V lost 0 bases to trimming and J lost 4 bases, with 12 bases between them. This CDR3 comprises 15 residues. CDR3 protein: CASSEAGLLSYGYTF. Here the CDR3 DNA reads TGTGCCAGCAGTGAAGCCGGACTCCTCAGCTATGGCTACACCTTC.

This chain links TRBV28 with TRBJ1-2; D remains ambiguous. The CDR3 sequence is 15 residues long. V was pared by 6 bases and J by 0 bases, with 14 bases between. Germline lookup yields CDR1 MDHEN and CDR2 SYDVKM. The chain's CDR3 is CASSSPGGANYGYTF. The CDR3 DNA reads TGTGCCAGCAGCTCCCCCGGCGGTGCTAACTATGGCTACACCTTC.

The rearrangement joins TRBV5-6 to TRBJ2-5; D perhaps matches TRBD2 (6 bases). The V end was cut by 2 bases, the J end by 3 bases, with 14 bases between. The length of the CDR3 is 15 residues. From germline, CDR1 is SGHDT and CDR2 YYEEEE. The CDR3, as DNA: TGTGCCAGCAGCTTAAGTCCGGGGGAGGAAGAGACCCAGTACTTC. Protein sequence: CASSLSPGEEETQYF.

The chain has TRBV9 and TRBJ2-3; 11 bases agree with TRBD2. After removal of 4 bases from V and 9 bases from J, the junction contained 7 bases not matched to a gene. The germline V gene encodes CDR1 SGDLS and CDR2 YYNGEE. The CDR3 has 14 residues. Here the CDR3 reads CASSTLTSGETQYF. Written as DNA, the CDR3 is TGTGCCAGCAGCACCTTGACTAGCGGGGAAACGCAGTATTTT.

The gene calls are TRBV9 and TRBJ2-5; 7 bases fit TRBD1. Germline CDR1 is SGDLS and CDR2 is YYNGEE. The CDR3 totals 16 residues. The V gene end was trimmed by 2 bases and the J gene end by 1 base; junction bases not matched to a gene: 8. The CDR3: CASSVGQRMGQETQYF. CDR3 sequence (DNA): TGTGCCAGCAGCGTGGGACAGCGGATGGGCCAAGAGACCCAGTACTTC.

The chain links TRBV7-3 to TRBJ2-1; no firm D call. The CDR3 sequence is 11 residues long. Germline-derived CDR1 and CDR2 are SGHTA and FQGTGA. The V end was cut by 4 bases, the J end by 6 bases, with 4 bases between. The CDR3 region is CASSSGNEQFF. For the CDR3, the DNA is TGTGCCAGCAGCTCAGGCAATGAGCAGTTCTTC.

J is TRBJ2-2 and V is TRBV19; perhaps TRBD1 as D (7 bases). Trimming shortened V by 1 base and J by 5 bases, and 11 bases separated the two germline ends. This CDR3 region has 15 residues. The germline V gene encodes CDR1 LNHDA and CDR2 SQIVND (reference sequence). The chain's CDR3 is CASSIGQGLTGELFF. CDR3 coding DNA: TGTGCCAGTAGTATAGGACAGGGACTTACCGGGGAGCTGTTTTTT.

J is TRBJ1-6 and V is TRBV30; D is undetermined. The CDR3 sequence is 13 residues long. The germline V gene encodes CDR1 GTSNPN and CDR2 SVGIG (reference sequence). The V and J ends lost 1 base and 10 bases respectively, with 11 bases between them. The CDR3: CAWSARRESPLHF. CDR3 bases: TGTGCCTGGAGTGCGCGGAGAGAATCACCCCTCCACTTT.

V and J are TRBV6-4 and TRBJ2-1; 13 bases match TRBD2. V was pared by 6 bases and J by 4 bases, with 6 bases of the junction left unmatched. The germline V gene encodes CDR1 MRHNA and CDR2 SNTAGT. This CDR3 has 16 residues. CDR3 residues: CASSRGTSGEYNEQFF. The CDR3, as DNA: TGTGCCAGCAGCCGTGGGACTAGCGGGGAATACAATGAGCAGTTCTTC.

This chain joins TRBV11-2 and TRBJ1-5; D perhaps matches TRBD1 (5 bases). Germline CDR1 SGHAT, CDR2 FQNNGV. The V and J ends lost 0 bases and 5 bases respectively, with 8 bases between them. This CDR3 contains 14 residues. The CDR3 reads CASSLDTGYQPQHF. Written as DNA, the CDR3 is TGTGCCAGCAGCTTAGATACAGGTTATCAGCCCCAGCATTTT.